The 23 T cell receptor beta chains below come from one sample, sequenced in a study of regulatory T cells in long-lasting Graves disease. To make TCR beta libraries, researchers used iRepertoire HTBI primers and Arm-PCR of CDR3 regions. MiXCR, applied by TCRdb to the multiplex PCR reads, yields one record per CDR3 protein. Of around 500,000 distinct CDR3 sequences in the sample, around an eighth were seen once. The sample's time point: newly diagnosed GD, antithyroid drugs for less than 3 months. PBMC RNA was the source of the TCR library. These same data were also listed under a study on T cells in Graves' hyperthyroidism and ophthalmopathy.

The specimen was peripheral blood mononuclear cells (PBMCs), collected at new diagnosis, from a patient treated with antithyroid drugs. The receptors here all came from a man aged 25-45 years with Graves disease.

This clonotype was seen ten or more times. The chain joins TRBV7-9 to TRBJ2-1, with 11 positions matching TRBD2. The germline V gene encodes CDR1 SEHNR and CDR2 FQNEAQ (reference sequence). This CDR3 has 15 residues. V trimming: 5 bases; J trimming: 4 bases; junction bases outside the gene matches: 4. The DNA for the CDR3 is TGTGCCAGCAGCGCCCGACTAGCGGGATACAATGAGCAGTTCTTC. Protein product: CASSARLAGYNEQFF.

This clonotype was counted only a few times. The V and J genes are TRBV6-5 and TRBJ1-6; 7 bases map to TRBD1. Per germline, CDR1 MNHEY and CDR2 SVGAGI. CDR3 length: 14 amino acids. V was clipped by 4 bases and J by 8 bases; unmatched bases: 5. The CDR3 sequence: CASSFTGVHSPLHF. CDR3 DNA sequence: TGTGCCAGCAGTTTCACAGGGGTTCATTCACCCCTCCACTTT.

This clonotype has more than one count but fewer than ten. CDR3 loop: CASSPSPANRLRGGSGANVLTF. CDR3 bases: TGTGCCAGCAGCCCTTCGCCCGCTAACCGGTTGCGTGGAGGCTCTGGGGCCAACGTCCTGACTTTC. V gene TRBV7-9 combines with J gene TRBJ2-6, with D perhaps TRBD2 (5 bases). Trimming stripped 5 bases from V and 0 bases from J, with 29 bases between. The CDR3 consists of 22 residues. In germline, CDR1 is SEHNR, CDR2 FQNEAQ (reference sequence).

This clonotype turned up a few times. The chain couples TRBV19 to TRBJ2-3; D is undetermined. The CDR3 is made up of 14 amino acids. Germline CDR1 reads LNHDA; CDR2 reads SQIVND (reference sequence). V was trimmed by 3 bases and J by 0 bases, leaving 7 bases between them. CDR3 sequence: CASSMRYSTDTQYF. In DNA, the CDR3 is TGTGCCAGTAGTATGAGGTATAGCACAGATACGCAGTATTTT.

This clonotype was seen ten or more times. The rearrangement links TRBV2 to TRBJ1-2; TRBD1 matches at 7 bases. Looked up from germline, CDR1 is SNHLY and CDR2 is FYNNEI. After removal of 6 bases from V and 7 bases from J, the junction contained 8 bases not matched to a gene. There are 13 residues in the CDR3. The CDR3 loop is CASSRDRDTGYTF. The CDR3 DNA follows: TGTGCCAGCAGCCGGGACAGAGACACTGGCTACACCTTC.

The J gene is TRBJ2-3, the V gene TRBV5-1; either TRBD1 or TRBD2 may fit D (5 bases each). Deletions cut 0 bases from V and 1 base from J, with 15 bases between. The CDR3 sequence is 17 residues long. The V gene's germline CDR1 is SGHRS and CDR2 YFSETQ. CDR3 region: CASSLGTRGGGTDTQYF. In DNA form, the CDR3 reads TGCGCCAGCAGCTTGGGGACCCGTGGGGGAGGCACAGATACGCAGTATTTT.

This clonotype was found many times. The V and J genes are TRBV2 and TRBJ2-1; 9 positions agree with TRBD2. V lost 6 bases and J lost 9; bases outside the gene matches: 9. The CDR3 has 14 amino acids. From germline, CDR1 is SNHLY and CDR2 FYNNEI. The CDR3 sequence is CASSGGTSYGEQFF. The CDR3 DNA is TGTGCCAGCAGCGGAGGGACTAGCTACGGTGAGCAGTTCTTC.

As to this clonotype: This is likely a read error, given that the CDR3 carries no conserved phenylalanine or tryptophan at its end. The chain carries TRBV27 and TRBJ1-3; weak D call: TRBD1 (6 bases). The V gene's germline CDR1 is MNHEY and CDR2 SMNVEV (reference sequence). This CDR3 contains 14 residues. V shed 5 bases and J shed 6 bases, with 14 bases lying between them. For the CDR3, the DNA is TGTGCCAGCAGTCCATCGGGACACCAAAACACCATATATCTT. It is translated as CASSPSGHQNTIYL.

V and J are TRBV18 and TRBJ2-7, with D perhaps matching TRBD2 (5 bases). Trimming pared 3 bases from V and 0 bases from J, leaving 15 bases between. The length of the CDR3 is 16 residues. Germline V lookup: CDR1 KGHSH, CDR2 LQKENI. In nucleotides, the CDR3 is TGTGCCAGCTCACCCCCCGGAGGCTATAGCTCCTACGAGCAGTACTTC. It is translated as CASSPPGGYSSYEQYF.

This clonotype was observed at least ten times. This rearrangement joins TRBV5-1 to TRBJ2-1; D may be TRBD1 (6 bases). The germline V gene has CDR1 SGHRS and CDR2 YFSETQ. V was clipped by 6 bases and J by 3 bases, with 10 bases between them. The CDR3 runs to 13 residues. The chain's CDR3 is CASTGQNYNEQFF. CDR3 DNA sequence: TGCGCCAGCACAGGACAGAACTACAATGAGCAGTTCTTC.

This clonotype was observed many times. V usage is TRBV5-5 and J usage is TRBJ1-2; D unclear. Per germline, CDR1 SGHKS and CDR2 YYEKEE (reference sequence). V lost 0 bases and J 4 bases, leaving 7 bases between the germline ends. The CDR3 loop spans 13 amino acids. CDR3 sequence (DNA): TGTGCCAGCAGCTTGGTTTCCCCCTATGGCTACACCTTC. Protein: CASSLVSPYGYTF.

The sample holds a few counts of this clonotype. The chain recombines TRBV9 with TRBJ2-7, with a weak D call TRBD2 (6 bases). The V gene lost 3 bases and the J gene lost 0 bases, with 16 bases spanning the gap. Germline CDR1 is SGDLS and CDR2 is YYNGEE. The CDR3 runs 16 residues. This CDR3 reads CASSDKGLPSSYEQYF. DNA of the CDR3: TGTGCCAGCAGCGATAAAGGACTACCGAGCTCCTACGAGCAGTACTTC.

This clonotype was seen at least ten times. The V and J genes are TRBV10-3 and TRBJ2-1; the match to TRBD2 covers 11 bases. CDR3 length equals 14 residues. Germline assignment: CDR1 ENHRY and CDR2 SYGVKD. V trimming: 7 bases; J trimming: 7 bases; junction bases outside the gene matches: 6. The CDR3 DNA follows: TGTGCCATCAAAACTAGCGGGAGTTCAAATGAGCAGTTCTTC. This gives the protein CAIKTSGSSNEQFF.

This clonotype occurred many times. The gene calls are TRBV25-1 and TRBJ2-1, with 9 bases identical to TRBD2. CDR3 length equals 19 residues. Germline assignment: CDR1 MGHDK and CDR2 SYGVNS. Germline trimming cut 0 bases from V and 5 bases from J; bases unmatched to any gene: 14. This CDR3 is CASSEYMGRGGARDNEQFF. DNA of the CDR3: TGTGCCAGCAGTGAATATATGGGCCGCGGGGGGGCGCGCGACAATGAGCAGTTCTTC. Combining the CDR3 with reference TRBV25-1 and TRBJ2-1 gives the whole variable domain EADIYQTPRYLVIGTGKKITLECSQTMGHDKMYWYQQDPGMELHLIHYSYGVNSTEKGDLSSESTVSRIRTEHFPLTLESARPSHTSQYLCASSEYMGRGGARDNEQFFGPGTRLTVL.

The chain couples TRBV20-1 to TRBJ2-7; TRBD2 matches 11 bases. V shed 1 base, J shed 0 bases, and the junction held 2 bases outside the gene matches. The CDR3 consists of 15 residues. CDR1 is DFQATT and CDR2 is SNEGSKA in the germline V gene (reference sequence). Written as DNA, the CDR3 is TGCAGTGCTAGAGGGGGACTAGCGGCCTCCTACGAGCAGTACTTC. Its translation: CSARGGLAASYEQYF.

Of note for this clonotype: This likely stems from a read error, as it lies one base from a far larger clone. V and J are TRBV11-2 and TRBJ2-7; tentative D call: TRBD2 (6 bases). The J call may be wrong; the DNA end is better matched by TRBJ2-3. Germline-derived CDR1 and CDR2 are SGHAT and FQNNGV. CDR3 length equals 17 residues. The chain's CDR3 is CASSIKSSGPSTGTQYF. The CDR3 DNA follows: TGTGCCAGCAGCATCAAAAGTAGCGGACCTAGCACAGGTACGCAGTATTTT.

This clonotype was found many times. J is TRBJ2-5 and V is TRBV5-1; 14 bases fit TRBD2. Looked up from germline, CDR1 is SGHRS and CDR2 is YFSETQ. Trimming cost V 4 bases and J 1 base; bases outside gene matches: 12. There are 19 residues in the CDR3. DNA for the CDR3: TGCGCCAGCAGCCGGTGGACTAGCGGGAGGATTCCTTCCCAAGAGACCCAGTACTTC. This translates into CASSRWTSGRIPSQETQYF.

The sample holds many counts of this clonotype. This chain links TRBV29-1 with TRBJ1-5; D remains ambiguous. Trimming left V 6 bases short and J 6 bases short, with 15 bases between. Per the germline V gene, CDR1 is SQVTM and CDR2 is ANQGSEA. This CDR3 contains 13 residues. The DNA of the CDR3 is TGCAGCGTGGGAGAGGGTATGAGTCAGCCCCAGCATTTT. It specifies CSVGEGMSQPQHF.

This clonotype was detected ten times or more. The chain combines TRBV20-1 with TRBJ2-3, with TRBD2 matching 7 bases. This CDR3 comprises 16 residues. Germline loops: CDR1 DFQATT, CDR2 SNEGSKA (reference sequence). Trimming removed 1 base from V and 2 bases from J; junction bases left unmatched: 9. The CDR3, as DNA: TGCAGTGCTAGAGGCCTAGCGGAGATATTCACAGATACGCAGTATTTT. It encodes CSARGLAEIFTDTQYF.

Many counts were recorded for this clonotype. The genes are TRBV11-2 and TRBJ2-1; 8 bases fit TRBD1. The J call may be in error: the DNA end matches TRBJ2-5 better. This CDR3 comprises 15 residues. The V gene's germline CDR1 is SGHAT and CDR2 FQNNGV. CDR3 residues: CASSLDRALQETQYF. CDR3 bases: TGTGCCAGCAGCTTGGACAGGGCGCTCCAAGAGACCCAGTACTTC.

This chain connects TRBV2 to TRBJ2-2, with D possibly being TRBD1 or TRBD2 (5 bases each). V gave up 8 bases and J gave up 6 bases, with 13 bases separating them. Germline V gene lookup returns CDR1 SNHLY and CDR2 FYNNEI. CDR3 length: 13 amino acids. CDR3 region: CASRERGAGELFF. CDR3 bases: TGTGCCAGCCGGGAAAGGGGTGCCGGGGAGCTGTTTTTT.

This clonotype was picked up many times. V is TRBV2 and J is TRBJ2-7; 8 positions agree with TRBD2. Germline V lookup: CDR1 SNHLY, CDR2 FYNNEI. This CDR3 contains 13 residues. Trimming cost V 6 bases and J 6 bases; bases outside gene matches: 7. CDR3 bases: TGTGCCAGCAGCAAGAGCGGGAGCACCGAGCAGTACTTC. The encoded protein is CASSKSGSTEQYF.

With respect to this clonotype: This clone may be a read error of a much larger clone one base away. No conserved phenylalanine or tryptophan is present at the end of the CDR3, so a read error is the likely explanation. The chain uses TRBV20-1 and TRBJ2-1; tentative D call: TRBD2 (6 bases). CDR1 is DFQATT, CDR2 SNEGSKA, per germline (reference sequence). This CDR3 has 13 amino acids. V was clipped by 5 bases and J by 4 bases, with 12 bases between them. The CDR3 reads CSALAALYNEQFY. The CDR3 DNA follows: TGCAGTGCTTTAGCGGCCTTATACAATGAGCAGTTCTAC.